The next 21 T cell receptor beta chains were all read from a single sample in a study of response to subunit inactivated influenza vaccine. Each CDR3 protein is one row after TCRdb ran MiXCR on the RT-PCR reads. The sample shows hundreds of thousands of distinct CDR3 sequences, around 25% of them seen only once. This sample comprised CD4+ T cells sorted from PBMCs, obtained roughly 5 days after vaccination. These receptors all stem from a man aged 50 to 59 who received an inactivated influenza vaccine.

The V gene is TRBV20-1, the J gene TRBJ2-1; 7 bases agree with TRBD2. J was trimmed by 6 bases and V by 4 bases; bases with no gene match: 9. The CDR3 spans 14 residues. Germline V lookup: CDR1 DFQATT, CDR2 SNEGSKA (reference sequence). The DNA of the CDR3 is TGCAGTGCTATTGGCCAAGCGGGAAGCAATGAGCAGTTCTTC. Translating gives CSAIGQAGSNEQFF.

In its sample, this clonotype was seen a few times. V and J are TRBV20-1 and TRBJ2-3; 10 bases fit TRBD2. Germline-derived CDR1 and CDR2 are DFQATT and SNEGSKA (reference sequence). The CDR3 consists of 18 residues. V gave up 8 bases and J gave up 4 bases; unmatched junction bases: 21. The CDR3 bases are TGCAGTCCGAAACGCAACACACCGGCTAGCGGGAGTGCAGATACGCAGTATTTT. Its translation is CSPKRNTPASGSADTQYF.

In nucleotides, the CDR3 is TGTGCCAGCACCCGTTCAGGGGCGGAAAACATTCAGTACTTC. This encodes CASTRSGAENIQYF. The gene calls are TRBV28 and TRBJ2-4, with D perhaps matching TRBD1 (6 bases). Germline CDR1 MDHEN, CDR2 SYDVKM. This CDR3 has 14 amino acids. The ends were cut back, 7 bases at V and 5 bases at J, with 15 bases in the middle.

This clonotype was counted only a few times. This chain joins TRBV18 and TRBJ2-6, with unresolved D. This CDR3 is built from 14 residues. CDR1 and CDR2 (germline): KGHSH, LQKENI. Trimming took 3 bases from V and 2 from J, leaving 5 bases between them. The DNA for the CDR3 is TGTGCCAGCTCACCCCGAACTGGGGCCAACGTCCTGACTTTC. Its protein product is CASSPRTGANVLTF.

The chain employs TRBV9 and TRBJ2-1, with TRBD1 identical over 10 bases. Germline V gives CDR1 SGDLS, CDR2 YYNGEE. CDR3 size: 15 residues. The V and J ends lost 2 bases and 5 bases, in that order; junction bases with no gene match: 4. The CDR3 bases are TGTGCCAGCAGCGTCGGGACAGGGGCTGACAATGAGCAGTTCTTC. Protein: CASSVGTGADNEQFF.

There are a few counts of this clonotype. This sequence joins TRBV7-2 and TRBJ2-3; D uncertain. Germline lookup yields CDR1 SGHTA and CDR2 FQGNSA. V lost 7 bases and J 1 base, leaving 15 bases between the germline ends. The CDR3 length is 15 residues. CDR3 DNA: TGTGCCAGCACCCCATCCCTAACGGGCACAGATACGCAGTATTTT. Its protein product is CASTPSLTGTDTQYF. Full variable domain (remainder filled in from reference TRBV7-2 and TRBJ2-3): GAGVSQSPSNKVTEKGKDVELRCDPISGHTALYWYRQSLGQGLEFLIYFQGNSAPDKSGLPSDRFSAERTGGSVSTLTIQRTQQEDSAVYLCASTPSLTGTDTQYFGPGTRLTVL.

This clonotype came up a few times. CDR3 in DNA: TGTGCCAGCAGTCTCGGGACTAGCGGGGGCCTCACCTACGAGCAGTACTTC. It yields the protein CASSLGTSGGLTYEQYF. The V call is TRBV12-3 or TRBV12-4, the J call TRBJ2-7; 14 nucleotides line up with TRBD2. This CDR3 contains 17 residues. Losses at the gene ends were 5 bases for V and 2 bases for J; bases not matched to a gene: 8.

The V and J genes are TRBV4-3 and TRBJ2-7; 8 nucleotides line up with TRBD1. CDR3 length: 15 residues. Losses at the gene ends were 1 base for V and 2 bases for J; bases not matched to a gene: 4. The germline CDR1 and CDR2 sequences are LGHNA and YSLEER. The CDR3 loop is CASSQGYRGTYEQYF. Written as DNA, the CDR3 is TGCGCCAGCAGCCAAGGTTACAGGGGGACCTACGAGCAGTACTTC.

The chain has TRBV28 and TRBJ2-2, with 8 bases fitting TRBD2. Per germline, CDR1 MDHEN and CDR2 SYDVKM. The CDR3 length is 14 residues. Unmatched junction bases numbered 1, after V lost 7 bases and J lost 0 bases. CDR3 in DNA: TGTGCCAGCAACGGGGGGGCGAACACCGGGGAGCTGTTTTTT. Protein sequence: CASNGGANTGELFF.

The gene calls are TRBV4-1 and TRBJ1-6, with a weak D call TRBD1 (5 bases). Deletions cut 0 bases from V and 6 bases from J, with 15 bases between. CDR1 is MGHRA and CDR2 is YSYEKL in the germline V gene. This CDR3 is 17 amino acids long. The CDR3 DNA is TGCGCCAGCAGCCAAGATTCCCAGGGCCAGAGTAATTCACCCCTCCACTTT. As protein: CASSQDSQGQSNSPLHF.

This clonotype was seen only a few times. This CDR3 is CASRRGAASIQYF. The CDR3 DNA is TGTGCCAGCAGACGAGGGGCGGCGAGCATTCAGTACTTC. This chain joins TRBV12-3 or TRBV12-4 and TRBJ2-4; D is possibly TRBD1 or TRBD2 (5 bases each). This CDR3 is 13 amino acids long. V lost 6 bases, J lost 9 bases, and 15 bases lay in between.

The V and J genes are TRBV4-1 and TRBJ2-2; D remains ambiguous. The CDR3 runs to 13 residues. Trimming removed 0 bases at V and 7 bases at J, with 6 bases between. Germline V gene lookup returns CDR1 MGHRA and CDR2 YSYEKL. The CDR3 DNA follows: TGCGCCAGCAGCCAAGATAGTATCGGGGAGCTGTTTTTT. Amino acids: CASSQDSIGELFF.

This clonotype was observed a few times. This chain links TRBV10-3 with TRBJ2-1; 9 bases are shared with TRBD2. There are 15 residues in the CDR3. V was pared by 7 bases and J by 5 bases, with 9 bases of the junction left unmatched. CDR1 and CDR2 from the germline V gene are ENHRY and SYGVKD. CDR3 sequence reads: CAIKESGGSHNEQFF. As DNA, the CDR3 is TGTGCCATCAAGGAAAGCGGGGGGTCCCACAATGAGCAGTTCTTC.

This clonotype was picked up many times. V usage is TRBV29-1 and J usage is TRBJ1-4, with TRBD1 matching over 7 bases. The CDR3 is 12 residues long. The germline CDR1 and CDR2 sequences are SQVTM and ANQGSEA. V lost 6 bases and J lost 8; bases outside the gene matches: 6. The CDR3 reads CSVRTGGEKLFF. CDR3 in DNA: TGCAGCGTAAGGACAGGCGGGGAAAAACTGTTTTTT.

V is TRBV27 and J is TRBJ2-5, with a possible D match to TRBD1 (6 bases). The CDR3 contains 15 residues. Trimming removed 2 bases at V and 3 bases at J, with 13 bases between. Germline V gene sequence: CDR1 MNHEY, CDR2 SMNVEV (reference sequence). CDR3 coding DNA: TGTGCCAGCAGTTTAATGCCAGGGGCTGAAGAGACCCAGTACTTC. Translated, it gives CASSLMPGAEETQYF.

This clonotype was detected only a few times. The gene calls are TRBV20-1 and TRBJ1-2, with a possible D match to TRBD1 (5 bases). V was trimmed by 0 bases and J by 3 bases, leaving 11 bases between them. CDR1 and CDR2 from the germline V gene are DFQATT and SNEGSKA (reference sequence). There are 14 residues in the CDR3. Here the CDR3 reads CSARDTQGYYGYTF. The CDR3 DNA is TGCAGTGCTAGAGACACTCAGGGATACTATGGCTACACCTTC.

V is TRBV4-1 and J is TRBJ1-2, with D perhaps TRBD1 (6 bases). V lost 1 base and J lost 3, with 12 bases in between. This CDR3 is 15 amino acids long. CDR1 is MGHRA, CDR2 YSYEKL, per germline. The CDR3: CASSQVGRGDYGYTF. The CDR3 nucleotides read TGCGCCAGCAGCCAAGTCGGGAGGGGGGACTATGGCTACACCTTC.

This clonotype was seen many times. At one of its ends the junction is not consistent with the germline gene, which may arise from a read error. The chain links TRBV7-7 to TRBJ2-5, with 9 bases lining up with TRBD1. CDR1 is SSHAT and CDR2 is FNYEAQ in the germline V gene (reference sequence). CDR3 length equals 15 residues. CDR3 in amino acids: CASSPSNRGRGTQYF. The CDR3 region has the DNA TGTGCTAGCAGCCCCTCAAACAGGGGGCGCGGGACCCAGTACTTC. The full variable domain, completed using reference TRBV7-7 and TRBJ2-5, is GAGVSQSPRYKVTKRGQDVTLRCDPISSHATLYWYQQALGQGPEFLTYFNYEAQPDKSGLPSDRFSAERPEGSISTLTIQRTEQRDSAMYRCASSPSNRGRGTQYFGPGTRLLVL.

This clonotype was observed many times. The chain links TRBV20-1 to TRBJ2-5; TRBD2 might be the D (6 bases). CDR1 and CDR2 (germline): DFQATT, SNEGSKA (reference sequence). This CDR3 has 16 residues. V lost 0 bases, J lost 3 bases, and 17 bases lay in between. CDR3 protein: CSARDRLRRGKETQYF. The CDR3 DNA reads as TGCAGTGCTAGAGATCGTCTCCGGAGGGGAAAAGAGACCCAGTACTTC.

The rearrangement links TRBV20-1 to TRBJ2-5, with TRBD2 identical over 7 bases. J lost 5 bases, V lost 7 bases, and 10 bases had no gene match. The CDR3 runs to 13 residues. The germline gives CDR1 DFQATT, CDR2 SNEGSKA (reference sequence). DNA of the CDR3: TGCAGTGTACGGGACTATCCCCGTGAGACCCAGTACTTC. This codes for CSVRDYPRETQYF.

CDR3 residues: CSVLDSSYSYEQYF. DNA for the CDR3: TGCAGCGTTCTCGACAGCTCCTACTCCTACGAGCAGTACTTC. J is TRBJ2-7 and V is TRBV29-1, with D possibly TRBD1 on 5 matching bases. The CDR3 sequence is 14 residues long. Germline CDR1 reads SQVTM; CDR2 reads ANQGSEA. V was trimmed by 5 bases and J by 0 bases, leaving 14 bases between them.